This TCR beta chain was captured in a study of cytomegalovirus exposure and HLA in healthy donors. Regarding the study as a whole: What was likely a sequencing artifact was a cluster of highly shared sequence variants.

Use of 60 Vbeta and 13 Jbeta primers characterized the PCR. Clones were read by immunoSEQ multiplex PCR, and TCRdb kept only the in-frame ones, dropping some. The table has around 130,000 clones, about 85% seen once. To note about this clone: Its antigen is unknown.

This CDR3 spans 16 amino acids. Germline V gene sequence: CDR1 SGDLS, CDR2 YYNGEE. V lost 4 bases and J 1 base, leaving 14 bases between the germline ends. The chain joins TRBV9 to TRBJ2-2, with D perhaps matching TRBD1 (8 bases). Sequencing was done on a sample of PBMCs. The source is a woman between 25 and 40 years old in good health and CMV-seropositive. CDR3 sequence reads: CASSIGGTGNTGELFF. CDR3 DNA sequence: TGTGCCAGCAGCATCGGGGGGACAGGGAACACCGGGGAGCTGTTTTTT. Together with reference TRBV9 and TRBJ2-2, the CDR3 gives the full variable domain: DSGVTQTPKHLITATGQRVTLRCSPRSGDLSVYWYQQSLDQGLQFLIQYYNGEERAKGNILERFSAQQFPDLHSELNLSSLELGDSALYFCASSIGGTGNTGELFFGEGSRLTVL.